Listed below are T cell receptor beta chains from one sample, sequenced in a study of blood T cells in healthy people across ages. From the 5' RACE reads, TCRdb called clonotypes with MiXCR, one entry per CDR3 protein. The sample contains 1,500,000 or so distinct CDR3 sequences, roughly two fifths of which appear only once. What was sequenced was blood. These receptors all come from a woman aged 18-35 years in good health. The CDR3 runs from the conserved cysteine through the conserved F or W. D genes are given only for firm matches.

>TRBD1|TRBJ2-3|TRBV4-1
CASSQGTGGPNTQYF
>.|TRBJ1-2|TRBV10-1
CASSASGDSAGYTF
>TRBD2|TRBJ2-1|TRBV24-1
CATSDPGLAGGQFF
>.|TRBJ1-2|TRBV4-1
CASSYTLAGGYTF
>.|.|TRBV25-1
CASSPGQNEQYF
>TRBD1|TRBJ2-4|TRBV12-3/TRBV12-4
CASSLGGQGAKNIQYF
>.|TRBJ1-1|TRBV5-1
CASSLGSKTEAFF
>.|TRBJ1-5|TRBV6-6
CASEGAGQPQHF
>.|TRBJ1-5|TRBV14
CASNRGVIGNQPQHF
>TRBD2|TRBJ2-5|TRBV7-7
CASSVSGRLETQYF
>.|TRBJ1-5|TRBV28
CASSLGPSTPYSNQPQHF
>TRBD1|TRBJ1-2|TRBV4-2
CASSHLPLTGNYGYTF
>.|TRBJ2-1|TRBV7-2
CASSPHLGNEQFF
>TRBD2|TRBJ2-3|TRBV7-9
CASSPGRPFTDTQYF
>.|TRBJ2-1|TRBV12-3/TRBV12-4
CASSFEGRYNEQFF
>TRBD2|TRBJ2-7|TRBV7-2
CASSPDPSGPSSYEQYF
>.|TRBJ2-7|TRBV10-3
CAISEDFEQYF
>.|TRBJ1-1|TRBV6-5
CASRPTRRTPGLTEAFF
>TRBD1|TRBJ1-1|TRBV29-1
CSVEGKAGGTEAFF
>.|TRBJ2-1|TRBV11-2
CASSLPSDRNEQFF
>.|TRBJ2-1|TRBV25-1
CARIPNRASSYNEQFF
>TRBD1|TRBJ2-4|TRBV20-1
CSARDPVGTGLAKNIQYF
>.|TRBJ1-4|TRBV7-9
CASSNPRGRIWEKLFF
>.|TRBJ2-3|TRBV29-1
CSVDPGSTDTQYF
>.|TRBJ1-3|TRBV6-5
CASSYSWGASGNTIYF
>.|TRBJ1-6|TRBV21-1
CASSKLLSETGDSPLHF
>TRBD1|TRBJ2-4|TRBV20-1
CSARPRQGRAIQYF
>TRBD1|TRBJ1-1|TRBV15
CATSSETGAPYEAFF
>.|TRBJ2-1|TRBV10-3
CAIREASAAYNEQFF
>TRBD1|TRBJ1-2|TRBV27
CASSFRTGGSNGYTF
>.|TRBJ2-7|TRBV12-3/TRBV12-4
CASSLQGNTEQYF
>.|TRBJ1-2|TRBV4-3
CASSQEGRGNYGYTF
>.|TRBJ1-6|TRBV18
CASSPRLGDSPLHF
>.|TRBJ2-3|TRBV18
CASAPRRDNTDTQYF
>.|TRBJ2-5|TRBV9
CASSSHAGRETQYF
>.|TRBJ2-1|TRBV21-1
CASQRGGVNEQFF
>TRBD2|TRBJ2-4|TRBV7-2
CASSSGGTSGGMGNIQYF
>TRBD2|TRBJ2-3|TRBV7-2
CAYSLVGTSGTDTQYF
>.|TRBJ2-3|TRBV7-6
CASSLERASDTQYF
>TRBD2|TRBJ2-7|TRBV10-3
CAISEFSGDYEQYF
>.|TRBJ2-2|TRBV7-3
CASSLSSSGGSGELFF
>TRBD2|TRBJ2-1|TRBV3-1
CASSQDLGLVSYNEQFF
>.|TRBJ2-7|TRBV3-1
CASSQSRIQTYEQYF
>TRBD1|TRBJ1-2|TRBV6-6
CASRTPPGTEKGDGYTF
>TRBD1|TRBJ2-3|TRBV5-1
CASSFGQGAADTQYF
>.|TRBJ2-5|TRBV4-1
CASSQARQEIQYF
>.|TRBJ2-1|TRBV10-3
CAISESWAGLDNEQFF
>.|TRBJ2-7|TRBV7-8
CASCLVRSRLYEQYF
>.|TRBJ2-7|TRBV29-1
CSVVMDLYERYF
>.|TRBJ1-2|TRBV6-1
CASAPGRNYGYTF
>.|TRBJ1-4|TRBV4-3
CASSQGQGRGSREKLFF
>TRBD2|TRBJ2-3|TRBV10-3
CAISDTSADTQYF
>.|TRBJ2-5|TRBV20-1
CSARGTPKRQETQYF
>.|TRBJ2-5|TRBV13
CASRRSGLETQYF
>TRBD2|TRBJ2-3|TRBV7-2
CASSLQAGVGTDTQYF
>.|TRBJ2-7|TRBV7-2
CASSSAQGEAEQYF
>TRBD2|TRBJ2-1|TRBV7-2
CASSARTSGRRNEQFF
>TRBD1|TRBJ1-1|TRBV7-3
CASSPQGVRKTEAFF
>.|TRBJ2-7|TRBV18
CASSPPCEQYF
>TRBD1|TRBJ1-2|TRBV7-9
CAGSLAGGVGYTF